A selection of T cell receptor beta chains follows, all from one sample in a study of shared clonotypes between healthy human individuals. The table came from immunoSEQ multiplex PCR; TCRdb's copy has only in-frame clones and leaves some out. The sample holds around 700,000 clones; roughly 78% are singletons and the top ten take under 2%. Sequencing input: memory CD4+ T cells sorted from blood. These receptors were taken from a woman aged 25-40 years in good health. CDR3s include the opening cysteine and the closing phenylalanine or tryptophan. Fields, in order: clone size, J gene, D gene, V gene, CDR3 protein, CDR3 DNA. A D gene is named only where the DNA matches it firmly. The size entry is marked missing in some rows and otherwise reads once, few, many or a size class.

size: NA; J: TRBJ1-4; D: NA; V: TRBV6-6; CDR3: CASTNPREKLFF; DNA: TGTGCCAGCACGAACCCCCGAGAAAAACTGTTTTTT
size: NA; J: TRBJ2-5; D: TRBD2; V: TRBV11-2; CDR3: CASSPSELAGEETQYF; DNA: TGTGCCAGCAGCCCCTCAGAGTTGGCGGGAGAAGAGACCCAGTACTTC
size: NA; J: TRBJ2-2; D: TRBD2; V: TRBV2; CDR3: CASSGTSGRIGELFF; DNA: TGTGCCAGCAGTGGGACTAGCGGGAGGATCGGGGAGCTGTTTTTT
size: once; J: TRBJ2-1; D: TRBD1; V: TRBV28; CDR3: CASRTRPGQYNEQFF; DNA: TGTGCCAGCAGAACAAGACCGGGACAGTACAATGAGCAGTTCTTC
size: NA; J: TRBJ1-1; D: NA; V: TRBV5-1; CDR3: CASSLNEGRTEAFF; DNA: TGCGCCAGCAGCTTGAACGAGGGCCGGACTGAAGCTTTCTTT
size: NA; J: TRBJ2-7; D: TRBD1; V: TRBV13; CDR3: CASSTRDRAYEQYF; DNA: TGTGCCAGCAGCACCCGGGACAGGGCTTACGAGCAGTACTTC
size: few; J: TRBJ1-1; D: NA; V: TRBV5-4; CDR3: CASGVTAVMNTEAFF; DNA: TGTGCCAGCGGGGTGACGGCAGTCATGAACACTGAAGCTTTCTTT
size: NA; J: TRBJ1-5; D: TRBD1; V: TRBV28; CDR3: CASSRLGTGGVQPQHF; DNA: TGTGCCAGCAGCCGCCTAGGGACAGGGGGCGTCCAGCCCCAGCATTTT
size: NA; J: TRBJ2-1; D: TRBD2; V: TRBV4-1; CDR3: CASSQPSGSNEQFF; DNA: TGCGCCAGCAGCCAACCTAGCGGGAGCAATGAGCAGTTCTTC
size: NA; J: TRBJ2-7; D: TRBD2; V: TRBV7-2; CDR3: CATRGGGNYEQYF; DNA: TGTGCCACCCGGGGGGGCGGAAACTACGAGCAGTACTTC
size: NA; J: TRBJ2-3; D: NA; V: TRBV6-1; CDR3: CASSVLTDTQYF; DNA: TGTGCCAGCAGTGTTCTCACAGATACGCAGTATTTT
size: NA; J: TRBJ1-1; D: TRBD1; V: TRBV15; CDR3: CATSRRTGKNTEAFF; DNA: TGTGCCACCAGCAGGAGGACAGGAAAGAACACTGAAGCTTTCTTT
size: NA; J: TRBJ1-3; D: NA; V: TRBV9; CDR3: CASSVGGTGTGNTIYF; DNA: TGTGCCAGCAGCGTAGGGGGAACGGGAACTGGAAACACCATATATTTT
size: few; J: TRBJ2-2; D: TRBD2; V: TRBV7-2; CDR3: CASGAGETGELFF; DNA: TGTGCCAGCGGCGCGGGAGAGACCGGGGAGCTGTTTTTT
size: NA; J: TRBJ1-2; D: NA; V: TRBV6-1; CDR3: CASSEVSLHAGNYGYTF; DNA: TGTGCCAGCAGTGAAGTTTCGTTGCACGCGGGTAACTATGGCTACACCTTC
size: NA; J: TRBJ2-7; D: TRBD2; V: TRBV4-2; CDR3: CASSQEREGRHEQYF; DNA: TGTGCCAGCAGCCAAGAGCGGGAGGGCCGGCACGAGCAGTACTTC
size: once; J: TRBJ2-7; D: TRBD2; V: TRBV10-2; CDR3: CASSESGLAGGSGQYF; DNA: TGCGCCAGCAGTGAGTCGGGACTAGCGGGAGGGTCTGGGCAGTACTTC
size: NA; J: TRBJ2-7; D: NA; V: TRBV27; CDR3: CASSYGSSAEQYF; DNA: TGTGCCAGCAGTTACGGGAGCTCCGCCGAGCAGTACTTC
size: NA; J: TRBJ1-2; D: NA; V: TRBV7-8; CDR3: CASSFRDGNGYTF; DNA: TGTGCCAGCAGCTTTAGGGACGGAAATGGCTACACCTTC
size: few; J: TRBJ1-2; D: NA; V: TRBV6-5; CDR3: CASSTLAGAGGYTF; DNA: TGTGCCAGCAGCACCCTCGCGGGGGCGGGGGGCTACACCTTC
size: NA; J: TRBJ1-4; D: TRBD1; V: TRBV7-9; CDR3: CASSLRDRADEKLFF; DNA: TGTGCCAGCAGCTTAAGGGACAGAGCGGATGAAAAACTGTTTTTT
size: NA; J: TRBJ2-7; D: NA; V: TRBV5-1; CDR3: CASSYLEPRGYEQYF; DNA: TGCGCCAGCAGCTATTTAGAACCTCGAGGCTACGAGCAGTACTTC
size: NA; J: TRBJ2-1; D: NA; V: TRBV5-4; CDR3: CASSPRGDWTYNEQFF; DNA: TGTGCCAGCAGCCCGAGGGGGGACTGGACCTACAATGAGCAGTTCTTC